Below, 32 T cell receptor beta chains from the same sample are listed, as sequenced in a study of T cells after posttransplantation cyclophosphamide. Sequencing used immunoSEQ multiplex PCR; TCRdb keeps in-frame clones, though not all of them. The sample holds tens of thousands of clones, and no clone turns up only once. Specimen: PBMCs. The receptors stem from a woman between 45 and 65 years old in good health and a related stem cell transplant donor.

This clone came up many times. This sequence joins TRBV5-1 and TRBJ2-6; D is uncertain. CDR1 and CDR2 (germline): SGHRS, YFSETQ. V lost 0 bases and J 0 bases, leaving 13 bases between the germline ends. The CDR3 contains 18 residues. The CDR3 coding sequence is TGCGCCAGCAGCTTGGCCACAGTTGGGTTCTCTGGGGCCAACGTCCTGACTTTC. Its translation is CASSLATVGFSGANVLTF.

The sample holds many counts of this clone. The gene calls are TRBV9 and TRBJ2-7; 9 bases map to TRBD1. CDR1 is SGDLS, CDR2 YYNGEE, per germline. The CDR3 covers 16 residues. J was trimmed by 0 bases and V by 3 bases; bases with no gene match: 7. CDR3: CASSAPQGAPSYEQYF. Here the CDR3 DNA reads TGTGCCAGCAGCGCCCCACAGGGGGCTCCCTCCTACGAGCAGTACTTC.

This clone was recorded at least ten times. At one of its ends the junction is not consistent with the germline gene, which may arise from a read error. The chain carries TRBV30 and TRBJ1-6, with TRBD1 matching 7 bases. The CDR3 totals 17 residues. Germline loops: CDR1 GTSNPN, CDR2 SVGIG (reference sequence). CDR3 residues: CAWKGGKIGTDNSPLHF. The CDR3 nucleotides read TGTGCTTGGAAGGGCGGAAAAATCGGGACAGATAATTCACCCCTCCACTTT.

This clone has more than one count but fewer than ten. The V and J genes are TRBV27 and TRBJ2-2; D might be TRBD1 (5 bases). CDR1 MNHEY and CDR2 SMNVEV come from the germline V gene (reference sequence). CDR3 size: 17 residues. The germline V and J ends were trimmed by 5 bases and 2 bases, with 18 bases remaining between them. The CDR3 here is CASSIGRAGPNTGELFF. As DNA, the CDR3 is TGTGCCAGCAGTATCGGACGGGCAGGGCCCAACACCGGGGAGCTGTTTTTT.

This clone was recorded at least ten times. The V call is TRBV5-1, the J call TRBJ2-7; D is uncertain. CDR1 and CDR2 (germline): SGHRS, YFSETQ. Trimming pared 4 bases from V and 3 bases from J, leaving 11 bases between. The CDR3 is 13 residues long. This CDR3 reads CASSRVLSYEQYF. The DNA of the CDR3 is TGCGCCAGCAGCCGGGTTCTGAGCTACGAGCAGTACTTC. Using reference TRBV5-1 and TRBJ2-7 for the parts outside the CDR3, the full variable domain is KAGVTQTPRYLIKTRGQQVTLSCSPISGHRSVSWYQQTPGQGLQFLFEYFSETQRNKGNFPGRFSGRQFSNSRSEMNVSTLELGDSALYLCASSRVLSYEQYFGPGTRLTVT.

This clone was seen ten or more times. The gene calls are TRBV27 and TRBJ1-1, with D hard to call. The V gene's germline CDR1 is MNHEY and CDR2 SMNVEV (reference sequence). The ends were cut back, 3 bases at V and 3 bases at J, with 8 bases in the middle. The CDR3 extends over 13 amino acids. DNA for the CDR3: TGTGCCAGCAGTTTTTCAGTTCACACTGAAGCTTTCTTT. This translates into CASSFSVHTEAFF.

This clone was detected many times. The CDR3 DNA is TGCGCCAGCAGCCAGGCCCAGGCCGCGAACACTGAAGCTTTCTTT. The encoded protein is CASSQAQAANTEAFF. V usage is TRBV4-3 and J usage is TRBJ1-1; D call uncertain. Looked up from germline, CDR1 is LGHNA and CDR2 is YSLEER. V was clipped by 3 bases and J by 1 base, with 12 bases between them. The CDR3 extends over 15 amino acids.

This clone was counted ten times or more. V usage is TRBV20-1 and J usage is TRBJ1-1, with a weak D call TRBD1 (6 bases). The V gene lost 2 bases and the J gene lost 11 bases, with 12 bases spanning the gap. Germline V CDR1 and CDR2: DFQATT, SNEGSKA (reference sequence). The CDR3 extends over 11 amino acids. The CDR3 sequence: CSARMDSMAFF. In DNA form, the CDR3 reads TGCAGTGCTAGAATGGACAGTATGGCTTTCTTT.

This clone has at least ten counts. The rearrangement joins TRBV27 to TRBJ1-5; tentatively, D is TRBD1 (6 bases). The CDR3 contains 17 residues. Trimming stripped 5 bases from V and 0 bases from J, with 17 bases between. Germline loops: CDR1 MNHEY, CDR2 SMNVEV (reference sequence). The CDR3 loop reads CASSVDRNSYSNQPQHF. In nucleotides, the CDR3 is TGTGCCAGCAGTGTGGACAGAAACTCATATAGCAATCAGCCCCAGCATTTT.

The sample holds many counts of this clone. J is TRBJ1-5 and V is TRBV7-8; the match to TRBD1 covers 9 bases. The CDR3 contains 16 residues. J gave up 3 bases and V 3 bases, and 6 bases lay outside the gene matches. Germline V gene lookup returns CDR1 SGHVS and CDR2 FQNEAQ. The CDR3 bases are TGTGCCAGCAGCTTGGAGGGACAGGGTTACAATCAGCCCCAGCATTTT. Its protein is CASSLEGQGYNQPQHF.

This clone was found many times. The J gene is TRBJ2-5, the V gene TRBV28; 9 bases are shared with TRBD1. The CDR3 has 13 amino acids. Germline V lookup: CDR1 MDHEN, CDR2 SYDVKM. Trimming removed 6 bases from V and 5 bases from J; junction bases left unmatched: 4. The DNA for the CDR3 is TGTGCCAGCAGAAACAGGGGGCTGGAGACCCAGTACTTC. Amino acid sequence: CASRNRGLETQYF.

The table lists this clone with many counts. This sequence joins TRBV11-2 and TRBJ2-7; 14 bases are a match to TRBD2. The junction had 7 bases not matched to a gene; V was cut back by 3 bases and J by 0 bases. The CDR3 runs 18 residues. The germline gives CDR1 SGHAT, CDR2 FQNNGV. CDR3 DNA sequence: TGTGCCAGCAGCTTTGGACTAGCGGGGGGTCGAAGCTCCTACGAGCAGTACTTC. It specifies CASSFGLAGGRSSYEQYF.

CDR3 nucleotides: TGTGCCAGCAGACTCTCGGGACAGCCCACAGATACGCAGTATTTT. Amino acid sequence: CASRLSGQPTDTQYF. The genes are TRBV2 and TRBJ2-3, with 7 positions matching TRBD1. J was trimmed by 2 bases and V by 6 bases; bases with no gene match: 8. The length of the CDR3 is 15 residues. CDR1 is SNHLY, CDR2 FYNNEI, per germline.

In its sample, this clone was seen many times. The CDR3, as DNA: TGTGCCAGCAGACCCGACAGGCCCATCAATCAGCCCCAGCATTTT. It is translated as CASRPDRPINQPQHF. V gene TRBV28 combines with J gene TRBJ1-5, with D perhaps TRBD1 (6 bases). Per germline, CDR1 MDHEN and CDR2 SYDVKM. The CDR3 spans 15 residues. V lost 6 bases and J lost 3, with 15 bases in between.

This clone showed up many times. The chain couples TRBV18 to TRBJ2-7; D uncertain. Trimming took 2 bases from V and 5 from J, leaving 7 bases between them. This CDR3 region has 12 residues. Germline V gene lookup returns CDR1 KGHSH and CDR2 LQKENI. CDR3 sequence: CASSPSRDEQYF. CDR3 bases: TGTGCCAGCTCACCAAGCCGGGACGAGCAGTACTTC.

This clone was picked up a small number of times. The rearrangement uses TRBV6-6 and TRBJ1-1; D gene uncertain. CDR3 size: 13 residues. Deletions cut 0 bases from V and 0 bases from J, with 2 bases between. Germline CDR1 and CDR2: MNHNY and SVGAGI (reference sequence). The CDR3 DNA reads as TGTGCCAGCAGTTACTCCATGAACACTGAAGCTTTCTTT. Its protein is CASSYSMNTEAFF.

This clone was detected ten times or more. The chain joins TRBV30 to TRBJ2-7, with 8 bases aligning to TRBD1. This CDR3 contains 14 residues. V was pared by 3 bases and J by 0 bases, with 4 bases of the junction left unmatched. Germline V gene lookup returns CDR1 GTSNPN and CDR2 SVGIG (reference sequence). Written as DNA, the CDR3 is TGTGCCTGGAGCACCGGGACAGGCTCCTACGAGCAGTACTTC. Translating gives CAWSTGTGSYEQYF. Drawing the rest from reference TRBV30 and TRBJ2-7, the complete variable domain is SQTIHQWPATLVQPVGSPLSLECTVEGTSNPNLYWYRQAAGRGLQLLFYSVGIGQISSEVPQNLSASRPQDRQFILSSKKLLLSDSGFYLCAWSTGTGSYEQYFGPGTRLTVT.

This clone appeared many times. The chain links TRBV5-1 to TRBJ1-1; unclear D gene. The CDR3 sequence is 14 residues long. Germline values: CDR1 SGHRS, CDR2 YFSETQ. Trimming took off 3 bases at V and 3 bases at J, with 12 bases between the two ends. The CDR3 nucleotides are TGCGCCAGCAGCTCCGACACCCGATACACTGAAGCTTTCTTT. Protein: CASSSDTRYTEAFF.

This clone was seen at least ten times. J is TRBJ2-1 and V is TRBV5-8, with 7 bases that match TRBD1. With V trimmed by 2 bases and J by 3 bases, 8 bases remained unmatched. Germline CDR1 is SGHTS and CDR2 is YDEGEE. The length of the CDR3 is 16 residues. The CDR3 sequence: CASSFGQANFYNEQFF. CDR3 DNA: TGTGCCAGCAGCTTCGGACAGGCGAACTTCTACAATGAGCAGTTCTTC.

This clone was counted ten times or more. The J gene is TRBJ2-3, the V gene TRBV7-2, with 8 nucleotides matching TRBD2. Per the germline V gene, CDR1 is SGHTA and CDR2 is FQGNSA. The CDR3 spans 14 residues. With 1 base clipped from V and 5 bases from J, the junction kept 2 bases outside the gene matches. The CDR3 region is CASSLVRGEDTQYF. For the CDR3, the DNA is TGTGCCAGCAGCTTAGTGCGGGGGGAAGATACGCAGTATTTT. Combining the CDR3 with reference TRBV7-2 and TRBJ2-3 gives the whole variable domain GAGVSQSPSNKVTEKGKDVELRCDPISGHTALYWYRQSLGQGLEFLIYFQGNSAPDKSGLPSDRFSAERTGGSVSTLTIQRTQQEDSAVYLCASSLVRGEDTQYFGPGTRLTVL.

This clone has ten or more counts. The chain links TRBV7-8 to TRBJ2-1; TRBD2 matches 9 bases. The germline V gene encodes CDR1 SGHVS and CDR2 FQNEAQ. The junction had 14 bases not matched to a gene; V was cut back by 6 bases and J by 8 bases. The CDR3 spans 16 residues. CDR3 nucleotides: TGTGCCAGCAGACGAGAGGCTAGCGGGGTCCGGGATGAGCAGTTCTTC. Its protein is CASRREASGVRDEQFF.

This clone was observed many times. Compared with germline, one end of the junction differs, possibly owing to a read error. The J gene is TRBJ1-1, the V gene TRBV30, with unresolved D. Per germline, CDR1 GTSNPN and CDR2 SVGIG (reference sequence). The length of the CDR3 is 11 residues. In DNA, the CDR3 is TGTGCCTGGGCTATCGGTTATTTATCATCCTTT. Residues: CAWAIGYLSSF.

The chain employs TRBV7-2 and TRBJ2-3; 9 bases align to TRBD2. CDR1 and CDR2 (germline): SGHTA, FQGNSA. The V segment lost 1 base and the J segment 8 bases; nucleotides outside the gene matches: 4. The CDR3 length is 14 residues. The CDR3 region is CASSLVGGGATQYF. The CDR3 nucleotides read TGTGCCAGCAGCTTAGTTGGCGGGGGGGCTACGCAGTATTTT. Full variable domain (remainder filled in from reference TRBV7-2 and TRBJ2-3): GAGVSQSPSNKVTEKGKDVELRCDPISGHTALYWYRQSLGQGLEFLIYFQGNSAPDKSGLPSDRFSAERTGGSVSTLTIQRTQQEDSAVYLCASSLVGGGATQYFGPGTRLTVL.

This clone was observed many times. The chain is built from TRBV30 and TRBJ2-3; 7 positions match TRBD2. The CDR3 has 14 amino acids. CDR1 is GTSNPN, CDR2 SVGIG, per germline (reference sequence). The ends lost 4 bases at V and 4 bases at J; junction bases unmatched: 8. The CDR3 nucleotides read TGTGCCTGGACCTTGGGGGGGACGGCAGATACGCAGTATTTT. Amino acids: CAWTLGGTADTQYF. Combining the CDR3 with reference TRBV30 and TRBJ2-3 gives the whole variable domain SQTIHQWPATLVQPVGSPLSLECTVEGTSNPNLYWYRQAAGRGLQLLFYSVGIGQISSEVPQNLSASRPQDRQFILSSKKLLLSDSGFYLCAWTLGGTADTQYFGPGTRLTVL.

This clone has ten or more counts. The chain is built from TRBV7-7 and TRBJ2-1; no definite D call. There are 13 residues in the CDR3. Germline CDR1 reads SSHAT; CDR2 reads FNYEAQ (reference sequence). V gave up 4 bases and J gave up 6 bases, with 10 bases separating them. Here the CDR3 reads CASSSHPSNEQFF. CDR3 nucleotide sequence: TGTGCCAGCAGCTCCCACCCCAGCAATGAGCAGTTCTTC. Full variable domain (remainder filled in from reference TRBV7-7 and TRBJ2-1): GAGVSQSPRYKVTKRGQDVTLRCDPISSHATLYWYQQALGQGPEFLTYFNYEAQPDKSGLPSDRFSAERPEGSISTLTIQRTEQRDSAMYRCASSSHPSNEQFFGPGTRLTVL.

This clone was counted many times. The rearrangement joins TRBV27 to TRBJ1-2; D may be TRBD1 (5 bases). Between the trimmed V and J ends, which lost 1 base and 5 bases, there was a span of 8 bases. The germline V gene has CDR1 MNHEY and CDR2 SMNVEV (reference sequence). This CDR3 is 13 amino acids long. In DNA, the CDR3 is TGTGCCAGCAGTTTATGGCAGGGTTATGGCTACACCTTC. This encodes CASSLWQGYGYTF.

This clone was detected ten times or more. This sequence joins TRBV19 and TRBJ2-7; D is possibly TRBD1 (6 bases). Looked up from germline, CDR1 is LNHDA and CDR2 is SQIVND (reference sequence). CDR3 length equals 13 residues. V was shortened by 6 bases and J by 2 bases, with 11 bases between the two germline ends. The CDR3 DNA reads as TGTGCCAGTAGCCCGGGACAAACCTACGAGCAGTACTTC. Translating gives CASSPGQTYEQYF.

This clone was detected ten times or more. The CDR3 nucleotides are TGTGCCAGCTCAGCAACAGGGGTAGCTGAGCAGTTCTTC. Amino acid sequence: CASSATGVAEQFF. V gene TRBV18 combines with J gene TRBJ2-1, with 7 bases identical to TRBD1. Germline loops: CDR1 KGHSH, CDR2 LQKENI. The ends lost 5 bases at V and 9 bases at J; junction bases unmatched: 7. The CDR3 consists of 13 residues.

The V call is TRBV25-1, the J call TRBJ2-5; 7 bases agree with TRBD1. The DNA end favors TRBJ2-7, so the J call may be wrong. This CDR3 spans 14 amino acids. Germline CDR1 is MGHDK and CDR2 is SYGVNS. As DNA, the CDR3 is TGTGCCAGCAGTGACGGTACAGGGGAGTACGAGCAGTACTTC. Translating it yields CASSDGTGEYEQYF.

This clone appeared many times. This rearrangement joins TRBV5-5 to TRBJ1-2; D gene unclear. There are 15 residues in the CDR3. The germline V and J ends were trimmed by 0 bases and 4 bases, with 13 bases remaining between them. From germline, CDR1 is SGHKS and CDR2 YYEKEE (reference sequence). CDR3: CASSLVGSDGYGYTF. Written as DNA, the CDR3 is TGTGCCAGCAGCTTGGTCGGGTCAGATGGCTATGGCTACACCTTC.

The sample holds many counts of this clone. The V gene is TRBV7-2, the J gene TRBJ2-1, with 8 bases aligning to TRBD2. Germline values: CDR1 SGHTA, CDR2 FQGNSA. This CDR3 has 14 residues. V lost 2 bases to trimming and J lost 8 bases; unmatched junction nucleotides: 5. The CDR3 is CASSLLRGAYEQFF. The DNA for the CDR3 is TGTGCCAGCAGCTTATTGCGGGGGGCCTATGAGCAGTTCTTC.

At least ten counts were recorded for this clone. The chain uses TRBV18 and TRBJ2-2; the D gene is possibly TRBD2 (6 bases). The ends were cut back, 2 bases at V and 5 bases at J, with 12 bases in the middle. The CDR3 loop spans 15 amino acids. The germline CDR1 and CDR2 sequences are KGHSH and LQKENI. Here the CDR3 reads CASSPAIAGTGELFF. The CDR3 bases are TGTGCCAGCTCACCAGCTATTGCGGGGACCGGGGAGCTGTTTTTT.